A selection of T cell receptor beta chains follows, all from one sample in a study of shared clonotypes between healthy human individuals. Libraries were prepared by immunoSEQ multiplex PCR; TCRdb keeps only in-frame clonotypes and omits some of them. The sample yields under 600,000 clones, roughly 95% seen once. The sample consisted of naive CD4+ T cells sorted from blood. These receptors were obtained from a woman aged 25-40 years in good health. The CDR3 runs from the conserved cysteine through the conserved F or W. Clone size is shown for a subset of rows, as once, few, many or a class of expanded clone.

abundance	v_gene	j_gene	CDR3aa
few	TRBV30	TRBJ1-2	CAWGQGNGYTF
NA	TRBV19	TRBJ2-5	CASSNQVEQYF
NA	TRBV28	TRBJ2-3	CASRLQGASTDTQYF
once	TRBV28	TRBJ2-1	CASRTPIRVKHHEQFF
NA	TRBV28	TRBJ2-1	CASSLVSGRAIAYNEQFF
NA	TRBV5-5	TRBJ2-7	CASSLILGTATWEQYF
NA	TRBV5-5	TRBJ1-5	CASSLGGTHNQPQHF
NA	TRBV6-5	TRBJ2-7	CASRWDSSYEQYF
NA	TRBV11-2	TRBJ2-3	CASSLDQAGTDTQYF
NA	TRBV27	TRBJ2-7	CASSSRYEQYF
NA	TRBV7-2	TRBJ1-5	CASSLEFLGQPQHF
NA	TRBV29-1	TRBJ1-1	CSVVRKMNTEAFF
NA	TRBV4-1	TRBJ1-1	CASSLGQRVTEAFF
NA	TRBV28	TRBJ1-3	CASSSPRPPGQGFSGNTIYF
NA	TRBV28	TRBJ2-1	CASSFRDEQFF
NA	TRBV6-1	TRBJ1-2	CFTSPQVDYGYTF
NA	TRBV11-2	TRBJ2-3	CASSSPLLAGGPHTQYF
NA	TRBV7-8	TRBJ2-7	CASSWYRPRTHYEQYF
NA	TRBV19	TRBJ2-1	CASSIEASGSFDEQFF
NA	TRBV6-6	TRBJ1-4	CASSSDRQTNEKLFF
NA	TRBV15	TRBJ1-2	CATSSRTGGWDYGYTF
NA	TRBV27	TRBJ2-7	CASRTPGLADYEQYF
NA	TRBV29-1	TRBJ1-4	CSVHQGGEKLFF
NA	TRBV11-3	TRBJ2-5	CASSLGRENQETQYF
few	TRBV2	TRBJ2-6	CASSVAGANVLTF
NA	TRBV5-1	TRBJ2-7	CASSSDSSTEQYF
NA	TRBV13	TRBJ1-4	CASSLGIKEKLFF
NA	TRBV5-4	TRBJ2-5	CASSSDRGKQYF
once	TRBV15	TRBJ2-6	CATSRDRVAGANVLTF
NA	TRBV27	TRBJ2-3	CASSPAGLAGYLPDTQYF
NA	TRBV10-2	TRBJ2-7	CASRATSYEQYF
NA	TRBV10-3	TRBJ2-1	CAISDSGTSSYNEQFF
NA	TRBV28	TRBJ2-2	CASSSHPGQGNTGELFF
NA	TRBV5-1	TRBJ2-5	CASSLVYQGRETQYF
NA	TRBV14	TRBJ2-1	CASSQGRLVSEQFF
NA	TRBV7-9	TRBJ2-5	CASSRTGEETQYF
NA	TRBV28	TRBJ1-5	CASYEGNQPQHF
NA	TRBV27	TRBJ2-7	CASSLRGRRTSGSIHEQYF
NA	TRBV28	NA	CASTKGLVEYEQYF
NA	TRBV19	TRBJ2-1	CASSMSRGYNEQFF
NA	TRBV9	TRBJ2-5	CASSVVGRGLPTETQYF
NA	TRBV7-2	TRBJ2-1	CASSRLVYRGPYNEQFF
NA	TRBV5-1	TRBJ1-1	CASSPAGTGGLAEAFF
once	TRBV18	TRBJ1-2	CASSPRDRGNYGYTF
NA	TRBV5-1	TRBJ1-1	CASSLGEGTEAFF
NA	TRBV11-2	TRBJ2-2	CASSLDTANTGELFF
NA	TRBV7-3	TRBJ1-1	CASSITGGGNTEAFF
NA	TRBV6-5	TRBJ2-6	CASSPGANVLTF
NA	TRBV11-1	TRBJ1-1	CASSRGSRDEAFF
NA	TRBV28	TRBJ2-4	CASSGDLAEYKNIQYF
NA	TRBV5-1	TRBJ1-1	CASSMGTVPMNTEAFF
NA	TRBV6-4	TRBJ2-1	CASSDSGTRGYEQFF
NA	TRBV7-9	TRBJ1-6	CASSPWTGGNSPLHF